In this sample, the clone carrying this T cell receptor beta chain turned up a few times. Its specificity is unknown. This sample was included in a study of spatial heterogeneity in lung cancer. Study in general: The library had UMIs, and each TCR and UMI pair averaged more than ten raw reads.

CDR1 is LGHDT, CDR2 YNNKEL, per germline (reference sequence). The CDR3 extends over 14 amino acids. V shed 4 bases and J shed 3 bases, with 13 bases lying between them. Each molecule of TCR cDNA was tagged with one unique molecular identifier. TCRdb ran MiXCR on the 5' RACE reads and lists one entry per CDR3 protein. The sample shows about 50,000 distinct CDR3 sequences, roughly 7.6% of them seen only once. Specified time point: sample taken at primary tumor resection. No cells were sorted before sequencing. The whole RNA sequenced was extracted from tumor, nontumor lung or frozen PBMC. The donors, roughly 70 patients with untreated early-stage non-small cell lung cancer, provided the samples. Study conclusions and caveats: Ubiquitous expanded tumor TCRs were observed in blood more at resection than follow-up.

The receptor was isolated from a female donor with early-stage non-small cell lung cancer. Sequencing used PBMCs, obtained at surgery. The gene calls are TRBV3-1 and TRBJ2-7; maybe TRBD1 (5 bases). CDR3 protein: CASSPSPDIYEQYF. The DNA for the CDR3 is TGTGCCAGCAGCCCCTCCCCGGACATCTACGAGCAGTACTTC.